One sample yielded the 8 T cell receptor beta chains listed below, sequenced in a study of shared clonotypes between healthy human individuals. The data were produced by immunoSEQ multiplex PCR, yet TCRdb's version contains in-frame clones alone and is incomplete. The sample has 2 million to 3 million clones, approximately 93% seen once; the top ten hold 0.36%. The sequenced sample was naive CD4+ T cells from PBMCs. Described subset: CD45RA+ positively selected. The receptors derive from a man between 18 and 35 years old in good health. Some clones in this sample may be carry-over from other donors' samples.

In regard to this clone: Other nucleotide sequences in the sample specify the same CDR3. The V gene is TRBV27, the J gene TRBJ2-5; D not resolved. The CDR3 is 11 amino acids. V lost 5 bases, J lost 2 bases, and 3 bases lay in between. Germline lookup yields CDR1 MNHEY and CDR2 SMNVEV (reference sequence). The CDR3 DNA follows: TGTGCCAGCAGTCCGCAAGAGACCCAGTACTTC. Protein sequence: CASSPQETQYF.

V usage is TRBV28 and J usage is TRBJ2-7; possible D gene TRBD2, 5 bases. Germline assignment: CDR1 MDHEN and CDR2 SYDVKM. CDR3 length equals 13 residues. Trimming cost V 7 bases and J 5 bases, with 15 bases left between them. Here the CDR3 reads CASTLVRADEQYF. CDR3 nucleotides: TGTGCCAGCACCCTTGTGAGGGCAGACGAGCAGTACTTC.

The chain uses TRBV5-6 and TRBJ2-4; D gene ambiguous. CDR1 and CDR2 (germline): SGHDT, YYEEEE. With 2 bases removed from V and 2 bases from J, the gap between germline ends came to 11 bases. This CDR3 comprises 15 residues. In DNA form, the CDR3 reads TGTGCCAGCAGCTTTGGGGTAGTCCCCAAAAACATTCAGTACTTC. Protein sequence: CASSFGVVPKNIQYF.

The table lists this clone with a few counts. The rearrangement uses TRBV7-2 and TRBJ1-1; no clear D gene. Trimming cost V 2 bases and J 5 bases, with 9 bases left between them. The CDR3 extends over 13 amino acids. Germline CDR1 and CDR2: SGHTA and FQGNSA. The CDR3 DNA reads TGTGCCAGCAGCTTACGCGTGGAAACTGAAGCTTTCTTT. It specifies CASSLRVETEAFF.

The chain has TRBV4-1 and TRBJ1-2; 8 nucleotides line up with TRBD1. The germline V gene encodes CDR1 MGHRA and CDR2 YSYEKL. The CDR3 is 18 amino acids. V lost 0 bases and J lost 5; bases outside the gene matches: 14. The CDR3 region has the DNA TGCGCCAGCAGCCAAGAGAGCCAGGGGGCCCTTAGGGGGTATGGCTACACCTTC. Translation gives CASSQESQGALRGYGYTF.

The CDR3 DNA reads TGTGCCAGCCTGAAGCTCTCAGGGGCCTACGAGCAGTACTTC. Its protein is CASLKLSGAYEQYF. J is TRBJ2-7 and V is TRBV28; tentative D call: TRBD1 (6 bases). Germline CDR1 MDHEN, CDR2 SYDVKM. The CDR3 loop spans 14 amino acids. Trimming stripped 8 bases from V and 2 bases from J, with 16 bases between. Using reference TRBV28 and TRBJ2-7 for the parts outside the CDR3, the full variable domain is DVKVTQSSRYLVKRTGEKVFLECVQDMDHENMFWYRQDPGLGLRLIYFSYDVKMKEKGDIPEGYSVSREKKERFSLILESASTNQTSMYLCASLKLSGAYEQYFGPGTRLTVT.

The chain joins TRBV7-2 to TRBJ2-1; no clear D. Trimming shortened V by 0 bases and J by 7 bases, and 4 bases separated the two germline ends. The CDR3 is 12 residues long. From germline, CDR1 is SGHTA and CDR2 FQGNSA. The CDR3 sequence is CASSLALNEQFF. The CDR3 DNA follows: TGTGCCAGCAGCTTAGCCCTTAATGAGCAGTTCTTC.

The chain carries TRBV30 and TRBJ1-2; possibly TRBD1 for D (5 bases). Germline-derived CDR1 and CDR2 are GTSNPN and SVGIG (reference sequence). Trimming took 1 base from V and 5 from J, leaving 11 bases between them. The CDR3 runs to 13 residues. DNA of the CDR3: TGTGCCTGGAGTGCGGGGGTGACTTATGGCTACACCTTC. Protein product: CAWSAGVTYGYTF.